This TCR beta chain was identified in a study of tumor and adjacent non-tumor tissue in lung cancer. The library came from three nested PCR rounds adapted from ARM-PCR protocols. TCRdb processed the multiplex PCR reads anew with MiXCR; each CDR3 protein has one entry. There are approximately 65,000 distinct CDR3 sequences in the sample; roughly 56% occur only once, and 20% to 25% lies in the top ten. The template was RNA from unsorted bulk tissue. Between August and November 2014, newly diagnosed, chemotherapy-naive lung cancer patients underwent thoracic surgery in China. The CDR3 is made up of 11 amino acids. Only a few counts were recorded for this clonotype. A much larger clone differs by one base, so this may be a read error.

Sequences were obtained from lung tumor tissue. This receptor was taken from a man between 45 and 60 years old with non-small cell lung cancer. The chain combines TRBV12-3 or TRBV12-4 with TRBJ2-1; D not resolved. The CDR3 DNA reads TGTGCCATCAGTCCGAAGAATGAGCAGTTCTTC. Protein sequence: CAISPKNEQFF.